Reported below is one T cell receptor beta chain. No antigen is known for it. CDR1 is DFQATT, CDR2 SNEGSKA, per germline (reference sequence). V lost 3 bases and J 4 bases, leaving 7 bases between the germline ends. The CDR3 totals 11 residues. The sample comes from a study of CD8+ T cells in alopecia areata. Broader study findings: Affected scalp, especially in alopecia totalis/universalis, had a higher clonality than normal scalp did.

As for treatment: oral pan-JAK inhibitor, 5-10 mg twice daily. Extraction and reverse transcription of RNA yielded cDNA as the sequencing template. The assay was immunoSEQ multiplex PCR, and TCRdb's table has in-frame clones only and misses some. The repertoire holds roughly 230,000 clones, with around two fifths as singletons. This rearrangement joins TRBV20-1 to TRBJ2-7, with D possibly matching TRBD2 (5 bases). The specimen was CD4+ T cells sorted from blood, collected around week 36, from a patient treated with tofacitinib. This clonotype originated in a human donor with alopecia areata. CDR3 amino acids: CSASGDYEQYF. The CDR3 coding sequence is TGCAGTGCTAGCGGGGATTACGAGCAGTACTTC.